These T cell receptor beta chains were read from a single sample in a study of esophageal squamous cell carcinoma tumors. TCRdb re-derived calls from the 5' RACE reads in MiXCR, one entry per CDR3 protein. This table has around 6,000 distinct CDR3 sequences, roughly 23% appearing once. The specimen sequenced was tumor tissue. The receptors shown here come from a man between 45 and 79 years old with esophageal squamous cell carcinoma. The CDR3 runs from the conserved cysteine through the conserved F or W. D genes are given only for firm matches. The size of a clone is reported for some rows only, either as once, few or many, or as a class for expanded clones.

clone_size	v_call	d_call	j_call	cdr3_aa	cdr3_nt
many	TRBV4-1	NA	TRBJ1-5	CASSHLTGPRGHQPQHF	TGCGCCAGCAGCCACCTAACAGGGCCCCGGGGCCATCAGCCCCAGCATTTT
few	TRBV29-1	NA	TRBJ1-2	CSVSNAANYGDTF	TGCAGCGTTAGCAATGCTGCTAACTATGGCGACACCTTC
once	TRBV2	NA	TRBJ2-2	CASSEQPRNTGELFF	TGTGCCAGCAGTGAACAGCCAAGGAACACCGGGGAGCTGTTTTTT
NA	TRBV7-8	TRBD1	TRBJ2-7	CARSRARDSSYEQYF	TGTGCCAGAAGCCGGGCCCGGGACAGTTCCTACGAGCAGTACTTC
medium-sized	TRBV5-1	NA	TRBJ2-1	CASSLLGSHEQFF	TGCGCCAGCAGCTTGTTGGGTTCTCATGAGCAGTTCTTC
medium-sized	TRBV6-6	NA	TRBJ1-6	CASRFDRDFNSPLHF	TGTGCCAGCAGATTCGACCGGGATTTTAATTCACCCCTCCACTTT
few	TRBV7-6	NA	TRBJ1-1	CASSGSTGIDTEAFF	TGTGCCAGCAGCGGATCCACAGGGATTGACACTGAAGCTTTCTTT
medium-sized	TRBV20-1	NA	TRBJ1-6	CSARPVQPPDNSPLHF	TGCAGTGCTAGACCAGTCCAGCCGCCAGATAATTCACCCCTCCACTTT
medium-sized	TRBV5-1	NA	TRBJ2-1	CASSSAGEQFF	TGCGCCAGCAGCTCCGCGGGAGAGCAGTTCTTC
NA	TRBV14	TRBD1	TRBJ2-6	CVSSRTGLGANVLTF	TGTGTCAGCAGCCGGACAGGGCTTGGGGCCAACGTCCTGACTTTC
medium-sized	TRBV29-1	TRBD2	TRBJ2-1	CSVGGVTSGMVHEQFF	TGCAGCGTTGGGGGAGTGACTAGCGGGATGGTACATGAGCAGTTCTTC